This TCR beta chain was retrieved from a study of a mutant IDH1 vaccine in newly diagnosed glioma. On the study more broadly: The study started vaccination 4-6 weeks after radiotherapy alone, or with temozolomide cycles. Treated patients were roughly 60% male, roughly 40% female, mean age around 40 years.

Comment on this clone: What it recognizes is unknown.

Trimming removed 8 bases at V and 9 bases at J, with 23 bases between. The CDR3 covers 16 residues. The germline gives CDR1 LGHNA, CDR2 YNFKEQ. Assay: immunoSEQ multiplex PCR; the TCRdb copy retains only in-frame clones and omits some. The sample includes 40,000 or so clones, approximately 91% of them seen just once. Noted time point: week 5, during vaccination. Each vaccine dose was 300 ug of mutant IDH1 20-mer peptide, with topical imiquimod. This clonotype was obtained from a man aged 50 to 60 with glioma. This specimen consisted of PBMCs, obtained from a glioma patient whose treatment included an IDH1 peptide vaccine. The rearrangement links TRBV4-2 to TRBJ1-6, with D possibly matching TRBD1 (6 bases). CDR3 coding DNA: TGTGCCAGCCGGCCACTAACAGGGATGACGAGTTCACCCCTCCACTTT. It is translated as CASRPLTGMTSSPLHF.